Shown below are 10 T cell receptor beta chains from a single sample sequenced in a study of identical twins. TCRdb itself ran the 5' RACE reads through MiXCR, one entry per CDR3 protein. The table includes 470,000 or so distinct CDR3 sequences, about 24% detected once. This sample also appeared in a second study, on T cells expressing NK-cell markers.

Sequenced: CD4+ T cells sorted from blood. These receptors were taken from a young woman in good health.

V usage is TRBV27 and J usage is TRBJ2-7, with 14 positions matching TRBD2. The CDR3 is 15 amino acids. Per germline, CDR1 MNHEY and CDR2 SMNVEV (reference sequence). V shed 2 bases, J shed 9 bases, and the junction held 6 bases outside the gene matches. The CDR3 coding sequence is TGTGCCAGCAGTTTAATGGGGACTAGCGGGAGATCGCAGTACTTC. Translating gives CASSLMGTSGRSQYF.

This clonotype was recorded a few times. The V gene is TRBV5-5, the J gene TRBJ1-2; 7 bases line up with TRBD1. Germline V lookup: CDR1 SGHKS, CDR2 YYEKEE (reference sequence). The CDR3 runs to 16 residues. Unmatched junction bases numbered 12, after V lost 4 bases and J lost 3 bases. The CDR3 spells CASSPFPGQDHYGYTF. CDR3 nucleotides: TGTGCCAGCAGCCCGTTCCCAGGACAGGACCACTATGGCTACACCTTC. The whole variable domain, filled in from reference TRBV5-5 and TRBJ1-2, reads DAGVTQSPTHLIKTRGQQVTLRCSPISGHKSVSWYQQVLGQGPQFIFQYYEKEERGRGNFPDRFSARQFPNYSSELNVNALLLGDSALYLCASSPFPGQDHYGYTFGSGTRLTVV.

The rearrangement links TRBV3-1 to TRBJ2-3, with D possibly matching TRBD2 (8 bases). Germline V gene data show CDR1 as LGHDT and CDR2 as YNNKEL (reference sequence). The V and J ends lost 10 bases and 4 bases respectively, with 21 bases between them. The CDR3 runs 15 residues. The CDR3 region is CATGGGASSPDTQYF. CDR3 nucleotide sequence: TGTGCCACGGGAGGGGGCGCTTCGAGCCCAGATACGCAGTATTTT.

This clonotype was detected only a few times. The V gene is TRBV12-3 or TRBV12-4, the J gene TRBJ2-2; the D call may be TRBD1 or TRBD2 (5 bases each). The CDR3 has 17 residues. The V gene lost 8 bases and the J gene lost 6 bases, with 25 bases spanning the gap. The CDR3 sequence is CASSPTLGDPTAGELFF. In nucleotides, the CDR3 is TGTGCCAGCTCACCTACCCTAGGGGACCCCACAGCCGGGGAGCTGTTTTTT.

The chain recombines TRBV29-1 with TRBJ2-6; TRBD1 aligns across 8 bases. Germline V gene lookup returns CDR1 SQVTM and CDR2 ANQGSEA. This CDR3 has 14 amino acids. The J segment lost 2 bases and the V segment lost 6 bases, leaving 3 bases of the junction unmatched. The CDR3 is CSVAGGAGANVLTF. The CDR3 DNA sequence: TGCAGCGTGGCAGGGGGCGCTGGGGCCAACGTCCTGACTTTC.

This chain links TRBV20-1 with TRBJ1-1, with a weak D call TRBD1 (5 bases). The germline V gene encodes CDR1 DFQATT and CDR2 SNEGSKA (reference sequence). This CDR3 spans 11 amino acids. This chain's CDR3 is CRGGIYTEAFF. DNA for the CDR3: TGCAGGGGGGGTATTTACACTGAAGCTTTCTTT.

This clonotype was counted only a few times. The V gene is TRBV12-3 or TRBV12-4, the J gene TRBJ1-6; 8 bases match TRBD1. V gave up 4 bases and J gave up 1 base; unmatched junction bases: 3. The CDR3 loop spans 16 amino acids. The CDR3 reads CASSSYRGSYNSPLHF. The DNA of the CDR3 is TGTGCCAGCAGTTCTTACAGGGGGTCCTATAATTCACCCCTCCACTTT.

In its sample, this clonotype was seen a few times. This rearrangement joins TRBV6-5 to TRBJ1-4; TRBD1 might be the D (5 bases). Trimming took 4 bases from V and 8 from J, leaving 11 bases between them. This CDR3 contains 13 residues. Germline-derived CDR1 and CDR2 are MNHEY and SVGAGI. CDR3 region: CASSLRRDEKLFF. The DNA for the CDR3 is TGTGCCAGCAGTTTAAGAAGGGACGAAAAACTGTTTTTT.

This clonotype was counted only a few times. This sequence joins TRBV25-1 and TRBJ2-7; 9 bases fit TRBD1. The V gene's germline CDR1 is MGHDK and CDR2 SYGVNS. Losses at the gene ends were 3 bases for V and 9 bases for J; bases not matched to a gene: 12. CDR3 length equals 15 residues. For the CDR3, the DNA is TGTGCCAGCAGTGAGACTAGGACAGGGGTGACGGGGCAGTACTTC. Amino acids: CASSETRTGVTGQYF.

The gene calls are TRBV6-2 or TRBV6-3 and TRBJ2-1; D tentatively reads TRBD1 or TRBD2 (5 bases each). Trimming took 1 base from V and 5 from J, leaving 9 bases between them. The germline V gene encodes CDR1 MNHEY and CDR2 SVGEGT. The CDR3 covers 14 residues. For the CDR3, the DNA is TGTGCCAGCAGTTACTACGGGGCTGACAATGAGCAGTTCTTC. Its protein is CASSYYGADNEQFF.